The clone carrying this TCR beta chain was counted once. This sample was taken from a study of blood T cell repertoires in COVID-19. Study overall: Some COVID-19 samples were acute and others convalescent; all came from the United States, Italy and Spain. PBMCs, B-cell-depleted T cells, or T cells provided the cDNA or gDNA that made up the material.

The CDR3 totals 15 residues. Looked up from germline, CDR1 is SGHVS and CDR2 is FNYEAQ. The germline V and J ends were trimmed by 1 base and 7 bases, with 13 bases remaining between them. Methods used by the authors: Estimated nucleated cell counts came from reference gene primer amplification. The assay was immunoSEQ multiplex PCR, and TCRdb's table has in-frame clones only and misses some. Clonal size and the V and J genes are those of that table, whereas D and trimming came from the DNA. The sample has 150,000 to 200,000 clones; 85% to 90% are singletons. The TCR comes from a man younger than 35 with active or convalescent COVID-19. Input material: peripheral blood. The chain uses TRBV7-6 and TRBJ1-4; possibly TRBD1 for D (5 bases). In DNA, the CDR3 is TGTGCCAGCAGCTTAGGCGCAGGGATTGGTGAAAAACTGTTTTTT. Amino acids: CASSLGAGIGEKLFF.